These 6 T cell receptor beta chains were sequenced from one sample in a study of T cell responses to AZD1222 COVID-19 vaccine. Some clones are missing from TCRdb's copy, which holds only in-frame ones; the method was immunoSEQ multiplex PCR. The sample records 40,000 to 45,000 clones, about four fifths being singletons. The sequences come from peripheral blood, collected 28 days after the second dose of the MenACWY control vaccine. The receptors were gathered from an adult who received the MenACWY meningococcal vaccine as a control.

This clone was counted only a few times. V gene TRBV3-1 (or the pseudogene TRBV3-2) combines with J gene TRBJ2-7; D ambiguous. CDR1 and CDR2 (germline): LGHDT, YNNKEL (reference sequence). The CDR3 consists of 14 residues. Trimming pared 0 bases from V and 2 bases from J, leaving 8 bases between. Written as DNA, the CDR3 is TGTGCCAGCAGCCAAGATGTATGGACCTACGAGCAGTACTTC. The encoded protein is CASSQDVWTYEQYF.

The chain employs TRBV3-1 (or the pseudogene TRBV3-2) and TRBJ2-4, with 8 bases aligning to TRBD2. V shed 1 base and J 8 bases; nucleotides not matched to a gene: 7. Germline CDR1 is LGHDT and CDR2 is YNNKEL (reference sequence). The CDR3 consists of 15 residues. The CDR3 spells CASSQGAGVGHIQYF. The CDR3 DNA reads TGTGCCAGCAGCCAAGGAGCGGGGGTCGGCCACATTCAGTACTTC.

The chain couples TRBV6-1 to TRBJ2-3, with D maybe TRBD2 (7 bases). The CDR3 spans 18 residues. Germline V gene sequence: CDR1 MNHNS, CDR2 SASEGT. V lost 0 bases and J 0 bases, leaving 16 bases between the germline ends. The CDR3 region has the DNA TGTGCCAGCAGTGAAGCCCCTCCCGGGGGGCCTAGCACAGATACGCAGTATTTT. Encoded protein: CASSEAPPGGPSTDTQYF.

This sequence joins TRBV6-5 and TRBJ1-4, with D perhaps matching TRBD1 (6 bases). Trimming removed 6 bases at V and 2 bases at J, with 13 bases between. The germline gives CDR1 MNHEY, CDR2 SVGAGI. This CDR3 spans 15 amino acids. DNA of the CDR3: TGTGCCAGCAGGAAACAGGGCCGTACTAATGAAAAACTGTTTTTT. This gives the protein CASRKQGRTNEKLFF.

This chain connects TRBV6-4 to TRBJ2-2; no definite D call. The CDR3 loop spans 13 amino acids. V was trimmed by 1 base and J by 5 bases, leaving 5 bases between them. Germline loops: CDR1 MRHNA, CDR2 SNTAGT. The CDR3 nucleotides are TGTGCCAGCAGTGACTTTGGAACCGGGGAGCTGTTTTTT. Protein: CASSDFGTGELFF.

This clone has ten or more counts. The CDR3 spells CASSESDRGEQFF. The CDR3 coding sequence is TGTGCCAGCAGTGAGTCCGACCGCGGTGAGCAGTTCTTC. This chain joins TRBV2 and TRBJ2-1; no definite D call. This CDR3 is 13 amino acids long. CDR1 is SNHLY and CDR2 is FYNNEI in the germline V gene. Trimming cost V 3 bases and J 9 bases, with 12 bases left between them. The whole variable domain, filled in from reference TRBV2 and TRBJ2-1, reads EPEVTQTPSHQVTQMGQEVILRCVPISNHLYFYWYRQILGQKVEFLVSFYNNEISEKSEIFDDQFSVERPDGSNFTLKIRSTKLEDSAMYFCASSESDRGEQFFGPGTRLTVL.